These 15 T cell receptor beta chains share one sample of origin, sequenced in a study. TCRdb called the RT-PCR reads again in MiXCR, with one record for every CDR3 protein. This table has about 680,000 distinct CDR3 sequences, more than 13% appearing once. What was sequenced was memory CD4+ T cells from blood. The source is a female donor in good health, serving as a healthy control.

This chain links TRBV4-3 with TRBJ2-1; TRBD1 is a possible D gene (5 bases). CDR1 and CDR2 from the germline V gene are LGHNA and YSLEER. Trimming removed 4 bases at V and 5 bases at J, with 15 bases between. CDR3 length: 15 residues. The CDR3 sequence is CASSRQPYRNNEQFF. The CDR3 nucleotides read TGCGCCAGCAGCCGCCAACCATACAGGAACAATGAGCAGTTCTTC.

The V gene is TRBV28, the J gene TRBJ1-5; possibly TRBD1 for D (6 bases). CDR3 length: 14 amino acids. CDR1 is MDHEN and CDR2 is SYDVKM in the germline V gene. V lost 8 bases, J lost 0 bases, and 11 bases lay in between. CDR3 residues: CASVRGNSNQPQHF. The CDR3 DNA sequence: TGTGCCAGCGTTAGGGGGAATAGCAATCAGCCCCAGCATTTT.

Only a few counts were recorded for this clonotype. The V call is TRBV29-1, the J call TRBJ2-7; D unclear. CDR1 and CDR2 (germline): SQVTM, ANQGSEA. This CDR3 region has 12 residues. V shed 6 bases and J shed 3 bases, with 12 bases lying between them. The CDR3 DNA follows: TGCAGCGTCAGAGACCAACTCTACGAGCAGTACTTC. Encoded protein: CSVRDQLYEQYF.

This chain uses TRBV5-1 with TRBJ1-2; unclear D gene. V lost 1 base to trimming and J lost 2 bases, with 12 bases between them. CDR1 is SGHRS, CDR2 YFSETQ, per germline. The length of the CDR3 is 15 residues. The CDR3 DNA reads as TGCGCCAGCAGCTTGCTACCAGCAGCAAACTATGGCTACACCTTC. It codes for CASSLLPAANYGYTF.

This clonotype has more than one count but fewer than ten. The chain links TRBV5-1 to TRBJ1-1; unclear D gene. Germline CDR1 and CDR2: SGHRS and YFSETQ. The germline V and J ends were trimmed by 1 base and 3 bases, with 10 bases remaining between them. The CDR3 covers 14 residues. CDR3 nucleotide sequence: TGCGCCAGCAGCTTGAACCCTTGGGACACTGAAGCTTTCTTT. Translating it yields CASSLNPWDTEAFF.

This clonotype was detected a few times. The CDR3 reads CASSLVQGGGNTIYF. DNA for the CDR3: TGCGCCAGCAGCTTGGTACAGGGTGGCGGAAACACCATATATTTT. This chain uses TRBV5-1 with TRBJ1-3; perhaps TRBD1 as D (6 bases). The CDR3 extends over 15 amino acids. The germline gives CDR1 SGHRS, CDR2 YFSETQ. The V and J ends lost 0 bases and 4 bases respectively, with 11 bases between them. The full variable domain, its missing parts supplied by reference TRBV5-1 and TRBJ1-3, is KAGVTQTPRYLIKTRGQQVTLSCSPISGHRSVSWYQQTPGQGLQFLFEYFSETQRNKGNFPGRFSGRQFSNSRSEMNVSTLELGDSALYLCASSLVQGGGNTIYFGEGSWLTVV.

This clonotype came up many times. The chain combines TRBV29-1 with TRBJ2-1; D ambiguous. The V end lost 4 bases, the J end lost 2 bases, and 12 bases lay between the germline ends. The CDR3 runs to 14 residues. The germline CDR1 and CDR2 sequences are SQVTM and ANQGSEA. The CDR3 protein is CSVVADQPYNEQFF. The CDR3 DNA reads TGCAGCGTTGTGGCGGATCAACCCTACAATGAGCAGTTCTTC.

This clonotype was picked up many times. The rearrangement joins TRBV4-3 to TRBJ2-1; 9 bases are a match to TRBD2. This CDR3 is built from 17 residues. The germline V gene encodes CDR1 LGHNA and CDR2 YSLEER. V lost 1 base and J lost 4; bases outside the gene matches: 8. CDR3: CASSQGVASGDYNEQFF. DNA of the CDR3: TGCGCCAGCAGCCAAGGGGTGGCTAGCGGGGATTACAATGAGCAGTTCTTC.

This clonotype turned up a few times. The chain links TRBV6-1 to TRBJ2-1; possibly TRBD2 for D (6 bases). CDR1 is MNHNS, CDR2 SASEGT, per germline. Trimming took 3 bases from V and 6 from J, leaving 12 bases between them. This CDR3 region has 14 residues. CDR3 nucleotides: TGTGCCAGCAGTGATCCGCGCGGGGCCAATGAGCAGTTCTTC. It specifies CASSDPRGANEQFF.

This clonotype appeared once. The CDR3 bases are TGTGCCAGCAGCTTGGATTTAGAATGGGAGTCACCCCTCCACTTT. Protein: CASSLDLEWESPLHF. The chain couples TRBV5-4 to TRBJ1-6; no firm D call. Germline CDR1 SGHNT, CDR2 YYREEE (reference sequence). The length of the CDR3 is 15 residues. V was trimmed by 0 bases and J by 10 bases, leaving 14 bases between them.

This chain links TRBV7-2 with TRBJ2-7, with a tentative D call TRBD2 (5 bases). The CDR3 is 17 amino acids. From germline, CDR1 is SGHTA and CDR2 FQGNSA. V dropped 0 bases and J dropped 0 bases, with 15 bases sitting between them. CDR3 protein: CASSLAGGLLSSYEQYF. CDR3 bases: TGTGCCAGCAGCTTAGCGGGCGGACTTCTGAGCTCCTACGAGCAGTACTTC.

This clonotype was counted many times. The chain uses TRBV7-8 and TRBJ1-2; no reliable D call. V shed 5 bases and J shed 3 bases, with 22 bases lying between them. In germline, CDR1 is SGHVS, CDR2 FQNEAQ. The CDR3 has 17 amino acids. The CDR3 bases are TGTGCCAGCAGCCTAAGGACGGAGGGAGGAGTGGACTATGGCTACACCTTC. Protein sequence: CASSLRTEGGVDYGYTF.

This clonotype was seen repeatedly, ten times or more. The rearrangement links TRBV4-2 to TRBJ2-1; TRBD2 matches at 10 bases. The ends lost 3 bases at V and 8 bases at J; junction bases unmatched: 16. The CDR3 is 18 amino acids. Per the germline V gene, CDR1 is LGHNA and CDR2 is YNFKEQ. The CDR3 coding sequence is TGTGCCAGCAGCCATCCCCAACCCCCCAGCGGGAGGGCCTATGAGCAGTTCTTC. This gives the protein CASSHPQPPSGRAYEQFF.

This clonotype was detected ten times or more. The chain uses TRBV5-1 and TRBJ2-6, with D perhaps being TRBD1 or TRBD2 (5 bases each). Per the germline V gene, CDR1 is SGHRS and CDR2 is YFSETQ. CDR3 size: 15 residues. Trimming stripped 0 bases from V and 9 bases from J, with 13 bases between. CDR3 sequence (DNA): TGCGCCAGCAGCTTGGGACAGCCCGCGGGCAACGTCCTGACTTTC. It is translated as CASSLGQPAGNVLTF.

The chain combines TRBV5-1 with TRBJ2-3; 7 nucleotides agree with TRBD1. This CDR3 has 14 residues. CDR1 and CDR2 from the germline V gene are SGHRS and YFSETQ. The J segment lost 2 bases and the V segment lost 5 bases, leaving 5 bases of the junction unmatched. The CDR3 here is CASRGTAHTDTQYF. In DNA form, the CDR3 reads TGCGCCAGCAGGGGGACAGCCCACACAGATACGCAGTATTTT.